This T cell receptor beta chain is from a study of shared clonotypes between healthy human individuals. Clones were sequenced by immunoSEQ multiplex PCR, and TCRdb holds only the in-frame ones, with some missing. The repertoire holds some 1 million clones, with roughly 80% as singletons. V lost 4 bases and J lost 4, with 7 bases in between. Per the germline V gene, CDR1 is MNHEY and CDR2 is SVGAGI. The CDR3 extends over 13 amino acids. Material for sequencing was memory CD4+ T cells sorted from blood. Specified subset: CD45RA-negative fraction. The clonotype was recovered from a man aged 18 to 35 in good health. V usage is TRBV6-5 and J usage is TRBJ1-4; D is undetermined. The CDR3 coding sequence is TGTGCCAGCAGTTGGAGCTATAATGAAAAACTGTTTTTT. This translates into CASSWSYNEKLFF.